Listed here are 3 T cell receptor beta chains from one sample, sequenced in a study of OX40 agonist ivuxolimab in advanced cancers. Library preparation employed the immunoSEQ multiplex PCR assay. The clones in this table, taken by TCRdb from immuneACCESS, are in-frame only. Not every clone is retained; where verified, under half of the shortfall comes from an unresolved V gene, and the cause of the rest is unknown. The sample table lists over 80,000 clones, about 90% of them with a count of one. The ten largest clonotypes hold around 0.44% of the sample. The sequencing here drew on CD4+ or CD8+ T cells sorted from blood, taken in a trial of the OX40 agonist ivuxolimab. The receptors stem from an adult with an advanced solid tumor such as melanoma, head and neck, liver or kidney cancer.

The table lists this clone with a few counts. This chain uses TRBV14 with TRBJ1-2, with no clear D. This CDR3 comprises 12 residues. V was clipped by 1 base and J by 10 bases, with 10 bases between them. Germline V lookup: CDR1 SGHDN, CDR2 FVKESK. The CDR3 spells CASSQAQGYYTF. CDR3 nucleotides: TGTGCCAGCAGCCAAGCACAAGGGTACTACACCTTC. Full variable domain (outside the CDR3, taken from reference TRBV14 and TRBJ1-2): EAGVTQFPSHSVIEKGQTVTLRCDPISGHDNLYWYRRVMGKEIKFLLHFVKESKQDESGMPNNRFLAERTGGTYSTLKVQPAELEDSGVYFCASSQAQGYYTFGSGTRLTVV.

The V gene is TRBV30, the J gene TRBJ2-2; 10 positions match TRBD1. The CDR3 runs 15 residues. V lost 2 bases and J lost 5; bases outside the gene matches: 5. Germline V gene sequence: CDR1 GTSNPN, CDR2 SVGIG (reference sequence). The CDR3 spells CAWSPGTGATGELFF. Written as DNA, the CDR3 is TGTGCCTGGAGTCCCGGGACAGGGGCTACCGGGGAGCTGTTTTTT.

V and J are TRBV6-5 and TRBJ2-7; TRBD2 is a possible D gene (5 bases). V was trimmed by 0 bases and J by 0 bases, leaving 12 bases between them. The CDR3 consists of 16 residues. The germline V gene encodes CDR1 MNHEY and CDR2 SVGAGI. The CDR3 region has the DNA TGTGCCAGCAGTTACTCTTGGTCACTAGGCTCCTACGAGCAGTACTTC. Translation: CASSYSWSLGSYEQYF.